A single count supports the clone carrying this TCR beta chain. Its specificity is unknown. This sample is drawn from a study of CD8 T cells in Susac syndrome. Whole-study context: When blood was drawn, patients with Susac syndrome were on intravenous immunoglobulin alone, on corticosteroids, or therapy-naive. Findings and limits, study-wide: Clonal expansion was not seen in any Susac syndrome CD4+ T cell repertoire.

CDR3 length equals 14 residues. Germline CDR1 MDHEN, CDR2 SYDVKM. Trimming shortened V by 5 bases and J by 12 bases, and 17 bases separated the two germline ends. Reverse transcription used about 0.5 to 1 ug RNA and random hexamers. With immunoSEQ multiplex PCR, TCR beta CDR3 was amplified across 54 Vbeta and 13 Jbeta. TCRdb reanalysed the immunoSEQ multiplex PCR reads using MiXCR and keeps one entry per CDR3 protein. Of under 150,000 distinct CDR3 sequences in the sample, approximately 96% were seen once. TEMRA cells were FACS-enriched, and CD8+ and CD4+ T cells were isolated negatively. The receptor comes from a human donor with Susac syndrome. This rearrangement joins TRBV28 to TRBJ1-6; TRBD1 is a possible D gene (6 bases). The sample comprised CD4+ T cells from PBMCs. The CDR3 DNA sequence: TGTGCCAGCAGTCCCCGGACAGAGTTAGGACCCCTCCACTTT. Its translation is CASSPRTELGPLHF. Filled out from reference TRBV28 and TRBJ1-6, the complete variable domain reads DVKVTQSSRYLVKRTGEKVFLECVQDMDHENMFWYRQDPGLGLRLIYFSYDVKMKEKGDIPEGYSVSREKKERFSLILESASTNQTSMYLCASSPRTELGPLHFGNGTRLTVT.